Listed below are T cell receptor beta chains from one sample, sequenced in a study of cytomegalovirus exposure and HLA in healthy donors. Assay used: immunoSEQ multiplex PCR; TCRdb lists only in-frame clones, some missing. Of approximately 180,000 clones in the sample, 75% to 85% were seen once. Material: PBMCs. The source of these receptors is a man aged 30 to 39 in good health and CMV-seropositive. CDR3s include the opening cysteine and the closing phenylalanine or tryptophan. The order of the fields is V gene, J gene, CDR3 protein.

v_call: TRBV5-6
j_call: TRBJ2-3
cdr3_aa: CASTESGGAVDTQYF

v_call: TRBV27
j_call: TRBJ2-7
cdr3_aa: CASSLTSGRNEQYF

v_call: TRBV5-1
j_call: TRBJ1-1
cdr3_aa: CASSWDRGLTEAFF

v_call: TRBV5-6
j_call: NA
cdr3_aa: CASSRTSGAPYEQYF

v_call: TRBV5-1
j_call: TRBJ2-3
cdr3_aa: CASSPTPSGMPDTQYF

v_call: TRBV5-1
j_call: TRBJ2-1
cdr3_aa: CASSLAGTSGYNEQFF

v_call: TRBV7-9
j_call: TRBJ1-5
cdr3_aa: CASSGTGATNQPQHF

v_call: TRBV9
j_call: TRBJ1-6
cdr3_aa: CASSGGQGNNSPLHF

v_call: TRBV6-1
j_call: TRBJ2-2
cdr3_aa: CASSEINPGHRYTGELFF

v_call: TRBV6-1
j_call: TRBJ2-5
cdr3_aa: CASSEGAGGKETQYF

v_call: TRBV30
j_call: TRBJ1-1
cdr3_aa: CAWSLVSGTEAFF

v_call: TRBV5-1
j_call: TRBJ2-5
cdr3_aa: CASRLGLAGPRGDLQETQYF

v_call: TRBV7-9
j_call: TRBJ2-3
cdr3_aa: CSSSFQPGLAVTDTQYF

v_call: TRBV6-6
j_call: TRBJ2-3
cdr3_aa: CASSDSIEATDTQYF

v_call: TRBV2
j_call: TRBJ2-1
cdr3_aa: CASSASVEQFF

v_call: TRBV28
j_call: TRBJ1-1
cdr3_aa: CASRRPLGGEDTEAFF

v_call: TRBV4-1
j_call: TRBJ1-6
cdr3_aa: CASSPSGQGPSPLHF

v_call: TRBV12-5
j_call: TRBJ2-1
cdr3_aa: CASGPRDRGYEQFF

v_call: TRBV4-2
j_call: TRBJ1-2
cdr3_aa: CASSQAGQHYGYTF

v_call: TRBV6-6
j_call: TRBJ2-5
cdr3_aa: CASSYWTSGVQETQYF

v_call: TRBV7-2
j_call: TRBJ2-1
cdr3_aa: CASSLVAGGLNEQFF

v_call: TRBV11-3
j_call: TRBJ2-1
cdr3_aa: CASSPGQGEQFF

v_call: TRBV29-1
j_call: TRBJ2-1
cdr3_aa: CSVGRGLVSREQFF

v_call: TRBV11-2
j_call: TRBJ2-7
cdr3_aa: CASSLDSLFYEQYF

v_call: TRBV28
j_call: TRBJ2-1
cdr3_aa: CASSLYTSGTLYNEQFF

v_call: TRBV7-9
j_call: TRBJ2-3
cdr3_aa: CASSLEGSVDTQYF

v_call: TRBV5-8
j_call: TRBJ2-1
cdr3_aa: CASSVLAGGPVEQFF

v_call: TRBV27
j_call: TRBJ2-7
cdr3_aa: CASSNRAAGVLYEQYF

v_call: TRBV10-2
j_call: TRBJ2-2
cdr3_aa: CASYTGTTNTGELFF

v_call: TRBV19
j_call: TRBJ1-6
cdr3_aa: CASSPSLGSTQPPLHF

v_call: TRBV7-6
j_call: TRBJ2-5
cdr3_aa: CASSPIPVMPGETQYF

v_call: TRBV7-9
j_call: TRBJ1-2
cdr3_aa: CASSFGEGGFLTF

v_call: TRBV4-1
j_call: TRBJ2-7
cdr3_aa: CASSQIDVGGRYEQYF

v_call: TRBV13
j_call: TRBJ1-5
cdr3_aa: CASSTNRAQPQHF

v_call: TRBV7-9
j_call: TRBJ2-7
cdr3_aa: CAIGVYEQYF

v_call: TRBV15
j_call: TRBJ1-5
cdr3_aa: CATSRDRGFNQPQHF

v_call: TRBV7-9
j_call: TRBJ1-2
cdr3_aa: CSSSLGTGGFGYGYTF

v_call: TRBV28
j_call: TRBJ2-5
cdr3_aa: CASSSSYTGSDQTQYF

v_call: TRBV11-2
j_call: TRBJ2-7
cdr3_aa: CASSSRGHFYEQYF

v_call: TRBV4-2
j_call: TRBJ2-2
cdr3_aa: CASSQDIWDYRRTGELFF

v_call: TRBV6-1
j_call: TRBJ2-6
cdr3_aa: CASSERRGLGSGANVLTF

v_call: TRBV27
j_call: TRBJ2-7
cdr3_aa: CASSFRASLGMEYF

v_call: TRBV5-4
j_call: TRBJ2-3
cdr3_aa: CASSRSGSAADTQYF

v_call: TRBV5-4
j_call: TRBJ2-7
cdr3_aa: CASSLAYEPGYEQYF

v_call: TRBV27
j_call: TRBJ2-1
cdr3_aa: CASSPSTGDAYNEQFF

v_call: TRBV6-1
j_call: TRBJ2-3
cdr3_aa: CASSELADTQYF

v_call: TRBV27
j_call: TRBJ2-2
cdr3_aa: CASSFLAGGTGELFF

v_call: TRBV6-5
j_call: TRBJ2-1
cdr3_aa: CASSFPGKDEQFF

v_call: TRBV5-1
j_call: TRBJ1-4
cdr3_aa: CASSEWTGANEKLFF

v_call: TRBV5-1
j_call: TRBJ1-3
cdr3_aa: CASSPETGFGNTIYF

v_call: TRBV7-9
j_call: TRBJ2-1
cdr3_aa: CASSPLIGDDRGNQFF

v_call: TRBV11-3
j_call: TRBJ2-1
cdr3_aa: CASSLVLAGGVNEQFF

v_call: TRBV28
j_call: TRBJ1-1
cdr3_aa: CASSFLLGRSSDTEAFF

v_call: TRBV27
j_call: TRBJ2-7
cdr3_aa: CASRGDRDRGEQYF